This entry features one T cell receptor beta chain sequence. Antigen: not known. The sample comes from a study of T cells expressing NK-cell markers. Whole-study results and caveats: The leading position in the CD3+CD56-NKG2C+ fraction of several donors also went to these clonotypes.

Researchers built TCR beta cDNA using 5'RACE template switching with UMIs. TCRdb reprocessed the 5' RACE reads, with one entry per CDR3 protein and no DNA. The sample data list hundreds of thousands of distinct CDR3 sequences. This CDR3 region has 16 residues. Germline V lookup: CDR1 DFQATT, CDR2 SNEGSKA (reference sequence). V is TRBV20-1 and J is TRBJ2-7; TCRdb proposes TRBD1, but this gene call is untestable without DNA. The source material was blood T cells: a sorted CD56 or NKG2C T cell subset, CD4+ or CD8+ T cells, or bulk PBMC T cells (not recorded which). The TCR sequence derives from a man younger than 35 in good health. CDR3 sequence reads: CSARVTTAGPRGEQYF.